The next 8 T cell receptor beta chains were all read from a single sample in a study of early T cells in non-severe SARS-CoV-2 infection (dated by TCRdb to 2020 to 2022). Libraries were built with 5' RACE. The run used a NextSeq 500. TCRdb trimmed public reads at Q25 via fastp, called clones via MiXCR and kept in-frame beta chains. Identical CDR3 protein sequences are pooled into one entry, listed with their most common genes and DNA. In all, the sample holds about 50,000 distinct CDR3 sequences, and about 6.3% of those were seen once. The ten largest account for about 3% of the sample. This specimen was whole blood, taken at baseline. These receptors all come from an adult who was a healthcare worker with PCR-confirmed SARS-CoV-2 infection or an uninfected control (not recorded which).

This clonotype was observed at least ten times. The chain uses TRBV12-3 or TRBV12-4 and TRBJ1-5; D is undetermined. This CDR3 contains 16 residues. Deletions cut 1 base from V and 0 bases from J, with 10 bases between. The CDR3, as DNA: TGTGCCAGCAGTTTAGATAGGCAGCCTAGCAATCAGCCCCAGCATTTT. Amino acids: CASSLDRQPSNQPQHF.

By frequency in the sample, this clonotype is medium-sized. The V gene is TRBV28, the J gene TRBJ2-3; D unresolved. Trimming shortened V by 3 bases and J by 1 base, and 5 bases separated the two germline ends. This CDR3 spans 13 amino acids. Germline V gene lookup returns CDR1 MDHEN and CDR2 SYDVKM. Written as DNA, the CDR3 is TGTGCCAGCAGTTTGCCGGGCACAGATACGCAGTATTTT. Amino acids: CASSLPGTDTQYF. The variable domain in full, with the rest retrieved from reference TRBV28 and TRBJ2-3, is DVKVTQSSRYLVKRTGEKVFLECVQDMDHENMFWYRQDPGLGLRLIYFSYDVKMKEKGDIPEGYSVSREKKERFSLILESASTNQTSMYLCASSLPGTDTQYFGPGTRLTVL.

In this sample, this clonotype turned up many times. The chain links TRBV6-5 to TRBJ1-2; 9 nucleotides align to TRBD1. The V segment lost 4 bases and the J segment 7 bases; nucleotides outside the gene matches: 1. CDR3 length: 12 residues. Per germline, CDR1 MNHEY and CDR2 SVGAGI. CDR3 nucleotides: TGTGCCAGCAGTTTGACAGGGGGTGGCTACACCTTC. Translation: CASSLTGGGYTF.

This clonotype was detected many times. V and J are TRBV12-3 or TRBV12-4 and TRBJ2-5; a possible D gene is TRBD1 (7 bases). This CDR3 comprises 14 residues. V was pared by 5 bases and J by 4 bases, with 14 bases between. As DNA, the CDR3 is TGTGCCAGCAGTCGCCGGCAGGGGGGAGAGACCCAGTACTTC. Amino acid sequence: CASSRRQGGETQYF.

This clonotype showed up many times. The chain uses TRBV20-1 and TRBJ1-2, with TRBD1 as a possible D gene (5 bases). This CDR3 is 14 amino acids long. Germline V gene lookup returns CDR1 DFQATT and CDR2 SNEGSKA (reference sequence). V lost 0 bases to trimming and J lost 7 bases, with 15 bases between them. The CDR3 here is CSARDSSGGSGYTF. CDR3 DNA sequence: TGCAGTGCTAGAGATTCTTCGGGGGGGTCTGGCTACACCTTC.

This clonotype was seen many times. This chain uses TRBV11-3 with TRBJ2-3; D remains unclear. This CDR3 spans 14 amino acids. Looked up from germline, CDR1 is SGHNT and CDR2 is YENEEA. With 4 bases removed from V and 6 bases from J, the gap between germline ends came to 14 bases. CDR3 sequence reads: CASSSRPAVDTQYF. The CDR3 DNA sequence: TGTGCCAGCAGCTCCAGACCGGCCGTGGATACGCAGTATTTT.

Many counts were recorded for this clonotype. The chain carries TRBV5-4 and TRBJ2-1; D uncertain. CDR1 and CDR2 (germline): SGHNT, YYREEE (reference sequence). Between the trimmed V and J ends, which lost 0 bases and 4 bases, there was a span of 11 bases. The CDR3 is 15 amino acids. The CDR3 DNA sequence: TGTGCCAGCAGCTTGGATGGCTTGGCGTACAATGAGCAGTTCTTC. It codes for CASSLDGLAYNEQFF.

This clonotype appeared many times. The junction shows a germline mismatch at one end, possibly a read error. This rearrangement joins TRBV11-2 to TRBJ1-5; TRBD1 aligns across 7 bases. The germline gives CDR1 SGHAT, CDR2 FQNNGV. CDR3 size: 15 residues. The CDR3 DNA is TGTGCCAGCAGCCTAGACAGGGCTCCCAATCAGCCCCAGCATTTT. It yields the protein CASSLDRAPNQPQHF.